This T cell receptor (beta chain) was captured in a study of blood T cell repertoires in COVID-19. About the research overall: From T cells, B-cell-depleted T cells, or PBMCs came the material, which was cDNA or gDNA.

Germline lookup yields CDR1 GTSNPN and CDR2 SVGIG (reference sequence). The trim removed 3 bases at V and 0 bases at J, leaving 12 bases unmatched. The CDR3 is 17 amino acids. Study processing details: Scientists estimated how many nucleated cells there were by amplifying reference gene primers. Method: immunoSEQ multiplex PCR; TCRdb's copy keeps in-frame clones and lacks some. Clone size and V and J calls were adopted from that table, with D and trimming inferred from the DNA. The data show some 100,000 clones, about 89% seen once. Sequenced material: peripheral blood. The sequence was obtained from a man in his 60s with acute or convalescent COVID-19. This sequence joins TRBV30 and TRBJ1-1; TRBD1 matches at 8 bases. The CDR3, as DNA: TGTGCCTGGAGCGCAGCCCGGACAGGGAGGATGAACACTGAAGCTTTCTTT. Its translation is CAWSAARTGRMNTEAFF.